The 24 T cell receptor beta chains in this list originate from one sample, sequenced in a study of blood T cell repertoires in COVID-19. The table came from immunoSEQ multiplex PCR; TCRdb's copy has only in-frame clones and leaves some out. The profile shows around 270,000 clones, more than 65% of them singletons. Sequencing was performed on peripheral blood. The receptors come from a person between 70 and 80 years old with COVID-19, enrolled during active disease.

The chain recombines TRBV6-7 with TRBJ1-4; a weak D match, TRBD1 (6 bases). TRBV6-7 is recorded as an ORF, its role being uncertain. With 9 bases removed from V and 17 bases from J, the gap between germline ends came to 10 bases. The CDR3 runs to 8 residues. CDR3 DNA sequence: TGTGCCAGAAAAGGGACATTTTTT. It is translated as CARKGTFF.

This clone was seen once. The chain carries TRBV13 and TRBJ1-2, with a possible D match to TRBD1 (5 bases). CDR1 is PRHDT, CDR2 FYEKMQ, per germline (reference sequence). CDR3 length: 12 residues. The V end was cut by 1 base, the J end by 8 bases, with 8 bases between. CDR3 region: CASSLDRNGYTF. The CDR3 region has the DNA TGTGCCAGCAGCTTAGACAGGAACGGCTACACCTTC. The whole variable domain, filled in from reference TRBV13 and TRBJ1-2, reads AAGVIQSPRHLIKEKRETATLKCYPIPRHDTVYWYQQGPGQDPQFLISFYEKMQSDKGSIPDRFSAQQFSDYHSELNMSSLELGDSALYFCASSLDRNGYTFGSGTRLTVV.

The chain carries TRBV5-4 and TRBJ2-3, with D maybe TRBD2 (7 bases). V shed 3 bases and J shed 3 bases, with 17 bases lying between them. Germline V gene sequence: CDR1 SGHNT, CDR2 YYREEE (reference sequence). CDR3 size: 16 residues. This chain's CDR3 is CASSSGAGVGTDTQYF. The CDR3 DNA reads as TGTGCCAGCAGCTCAGGGGCGGGAGTAGGAACAGATACGCAGTATTTT.

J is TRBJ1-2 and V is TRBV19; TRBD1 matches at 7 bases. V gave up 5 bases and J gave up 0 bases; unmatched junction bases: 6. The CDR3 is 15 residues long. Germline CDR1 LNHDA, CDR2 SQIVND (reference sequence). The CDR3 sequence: CASSVGQASNYGYTF. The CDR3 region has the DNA TGTGCCAGTAGTGTTGGACAGGCCTCTAACTATGGCTACACCTTC.

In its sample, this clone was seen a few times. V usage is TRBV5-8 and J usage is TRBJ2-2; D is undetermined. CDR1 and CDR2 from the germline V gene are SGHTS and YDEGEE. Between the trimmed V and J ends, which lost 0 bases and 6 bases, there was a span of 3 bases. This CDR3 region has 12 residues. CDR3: CASSLVAGELFF. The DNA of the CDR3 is TGTGCCAGCAGCTTGGTAGCCGGGGAGCTGTTTTTT.

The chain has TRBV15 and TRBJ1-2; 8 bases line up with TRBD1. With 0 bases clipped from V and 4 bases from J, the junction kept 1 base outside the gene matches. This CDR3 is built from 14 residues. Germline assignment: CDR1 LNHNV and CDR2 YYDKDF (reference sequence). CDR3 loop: CATSRETGAYGYTF. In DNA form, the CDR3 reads TGTGCCACCAGCAGAGAGACAGGGGCCTATGGCTACACCTTC.

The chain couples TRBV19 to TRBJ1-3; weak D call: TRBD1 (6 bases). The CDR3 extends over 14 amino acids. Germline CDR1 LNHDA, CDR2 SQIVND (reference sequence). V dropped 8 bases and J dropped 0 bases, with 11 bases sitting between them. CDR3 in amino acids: CASATGSSGNTIYF. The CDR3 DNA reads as TGTGCCAGTGCCACAGGGAGCTCTGGAAACACCATATATTTT.

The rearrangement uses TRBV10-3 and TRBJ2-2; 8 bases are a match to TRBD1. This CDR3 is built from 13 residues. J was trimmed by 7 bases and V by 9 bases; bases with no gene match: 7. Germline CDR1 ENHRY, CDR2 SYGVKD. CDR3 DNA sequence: TGTGCCATATCTACAGGGGGGAACGGGGAGCTGTTTTTT. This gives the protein CAISTGGNGELFF.

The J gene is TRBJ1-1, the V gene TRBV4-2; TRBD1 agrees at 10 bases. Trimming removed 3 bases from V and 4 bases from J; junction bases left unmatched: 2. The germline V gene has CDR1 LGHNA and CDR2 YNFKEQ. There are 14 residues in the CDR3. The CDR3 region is CASSHRDRGTEAFF. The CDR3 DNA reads TGTGCCAGCAGCCACCGGGACAGGGGCACTGAAGCTTTCTTT.

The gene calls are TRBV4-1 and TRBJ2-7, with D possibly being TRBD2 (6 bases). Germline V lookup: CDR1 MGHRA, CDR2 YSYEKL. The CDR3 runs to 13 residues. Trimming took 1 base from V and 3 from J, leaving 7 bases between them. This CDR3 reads CASSQGLVYEQYF. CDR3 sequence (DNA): TGCGCCAGCAGCCAAGGACTAGTCTACGAGCAGTACTTC.

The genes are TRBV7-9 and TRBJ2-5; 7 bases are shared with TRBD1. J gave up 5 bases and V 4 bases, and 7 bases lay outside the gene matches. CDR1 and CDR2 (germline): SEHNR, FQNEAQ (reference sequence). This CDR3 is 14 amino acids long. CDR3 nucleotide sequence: TGTGCCAGCAGCTCGCAAGGGGGCTGGGAGACCCAGTACTTC. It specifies CASSSQGGWETQYF.

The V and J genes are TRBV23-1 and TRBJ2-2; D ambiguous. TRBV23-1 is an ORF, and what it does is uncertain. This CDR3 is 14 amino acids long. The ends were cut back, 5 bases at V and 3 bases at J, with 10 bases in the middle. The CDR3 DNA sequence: TGCGCCAGCAGTGTCCGGGTCTACACCGGGGAGCTGTTTTTT. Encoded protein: CASSVRVYTGELFF.

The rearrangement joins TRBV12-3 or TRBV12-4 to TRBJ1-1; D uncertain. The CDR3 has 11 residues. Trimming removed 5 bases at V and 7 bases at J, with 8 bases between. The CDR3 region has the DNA TGTGCCAGCAGTACAGTGAGTGAAGCTTTCTTT. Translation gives CASSTVSEAFF.

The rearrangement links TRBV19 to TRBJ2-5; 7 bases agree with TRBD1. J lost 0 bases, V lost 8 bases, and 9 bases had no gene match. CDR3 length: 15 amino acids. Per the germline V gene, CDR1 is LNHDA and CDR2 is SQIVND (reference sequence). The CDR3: CASGTGRGYQETQYF. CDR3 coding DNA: TGTGCCAGTGGAACGGGCAGGGGGTACCAAGAGACCCAGTACTTC. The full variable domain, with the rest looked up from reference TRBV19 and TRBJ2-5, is DGGITQSPKYLFRKEGQNVTLSCEQNLNHDAMYWYRQDPGQGLRLIYYSQIVNDFQKGDIAEGYSVSREKKESFPLTVTSAQKNPTAFYLCASGTGRGYQETQYFGPGTRLLVL.

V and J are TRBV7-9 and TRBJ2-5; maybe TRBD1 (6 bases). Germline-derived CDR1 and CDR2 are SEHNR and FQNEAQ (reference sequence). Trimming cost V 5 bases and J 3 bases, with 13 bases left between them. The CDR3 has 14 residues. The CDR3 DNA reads TGTGCCAGCAGCCGCGCCGGACAGAAAGAGACCCAGTACTTC. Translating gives CASSRAGQKETQYF. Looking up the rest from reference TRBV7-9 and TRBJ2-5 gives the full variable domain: DTGVSQNPRHKITKRGQNVTFRCDPISEHNRLYWYRQTLGQGPEFLTYFQNEAQLEKSRLLSDRFSAERPKGSFSTLEIQRTEQGDSAMYLCASSRAGQKETQYFGPGTRLLVL.

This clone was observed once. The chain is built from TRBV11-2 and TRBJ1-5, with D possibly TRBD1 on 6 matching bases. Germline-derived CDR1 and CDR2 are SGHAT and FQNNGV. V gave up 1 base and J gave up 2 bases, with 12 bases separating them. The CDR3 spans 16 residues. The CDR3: CASSLGGRGGNQPQHF. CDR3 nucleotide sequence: TGTGCCAGCAGCTTAGGTGGCAGGGGAGGCAATCAGCCCCAGCATTTT.

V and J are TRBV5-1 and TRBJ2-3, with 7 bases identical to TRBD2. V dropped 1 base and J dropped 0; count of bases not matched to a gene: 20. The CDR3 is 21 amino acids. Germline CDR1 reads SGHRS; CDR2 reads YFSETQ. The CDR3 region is CASSLSPGPNRQRDSTDTQYF. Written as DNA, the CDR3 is TGCGCCAGCAGCTTGTCCCCAGGCCCCAACCGCCAGCGGGATAGCACAGATACGCAGTATTTT.

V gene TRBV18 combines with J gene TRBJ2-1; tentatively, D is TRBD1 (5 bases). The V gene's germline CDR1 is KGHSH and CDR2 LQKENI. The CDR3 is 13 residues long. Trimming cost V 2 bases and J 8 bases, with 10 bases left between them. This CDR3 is CASSPYQGYEQFF. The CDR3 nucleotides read TGTGCCAGCTCACCATATCAGGGATATGAGCAGTTCTTC.

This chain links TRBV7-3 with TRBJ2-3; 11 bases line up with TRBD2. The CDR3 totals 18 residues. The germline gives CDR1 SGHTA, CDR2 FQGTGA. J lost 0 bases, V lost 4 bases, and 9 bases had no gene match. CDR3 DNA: TGTGCCAGCAGCTCAGTAGCGGGGGGGTTCTTTAGCACAGATACGCAGTATTTT. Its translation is CASSSVAGGFFSTDTQYF.

CDR3: CASRDRGSEAFF. Written as DNA, the CDR3 is TGTGCCAGCAGGGACAGGGGCTCTGAAGCTTTCTTT. The V gene is TRBV6-5, the J gene TRBJ1-1; TRBD1 matches 9 bases. The germline gives CDR1 MNHEY, CDR2 SVGAGI. This CDR3 spans 12 amino acids. The V and J ends lost 6 bases and 6 bases, in that order; junction bases with no gene match: 2.

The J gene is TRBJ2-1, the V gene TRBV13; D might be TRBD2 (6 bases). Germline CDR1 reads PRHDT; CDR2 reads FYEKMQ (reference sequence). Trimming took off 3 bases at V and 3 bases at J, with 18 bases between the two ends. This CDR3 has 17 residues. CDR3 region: CASSLDLGGGDYNEQFF. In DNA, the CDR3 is TGTGCCAGCAGCTTGGACCTCGGAGGAGGGGACTACAATGAGCAGTTCTTC. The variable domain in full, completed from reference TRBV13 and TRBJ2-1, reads AAGVIQSPRHLIKEKRETATLKCYPIPRHDTVYWYQQGPGQDPQFLISFYEKMQSDKGSIPDRFSAQQFSDYHSELNMSSLELGDSALYFCASSLDLGGGDYNEQFFGPGTRLTVL.

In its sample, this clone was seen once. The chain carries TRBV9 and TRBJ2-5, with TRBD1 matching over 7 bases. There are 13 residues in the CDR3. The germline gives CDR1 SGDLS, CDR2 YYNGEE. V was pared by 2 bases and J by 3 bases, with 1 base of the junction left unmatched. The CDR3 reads CASSVGTEETQYF. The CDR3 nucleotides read TGTGCCAGCAGCGTGGGGACAGAAGAGACCCAGTACTTC. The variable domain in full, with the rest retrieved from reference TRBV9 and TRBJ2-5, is DSGVTQTPKHLITATGQRVTLRCSPRSGDLSVYWYQQSLDQGLQFLIQYYNGEERAKGNILERFSAQQFPDLHSELNLSSLELGDSALYFCASSVGTEETQYFGPGTRLLVL.

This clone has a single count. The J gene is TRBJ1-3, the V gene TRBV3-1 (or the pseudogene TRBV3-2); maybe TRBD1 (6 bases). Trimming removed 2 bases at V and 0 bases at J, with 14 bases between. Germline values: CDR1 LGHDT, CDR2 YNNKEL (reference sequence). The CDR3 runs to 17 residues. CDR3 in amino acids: CASSQRTVEISGNTIYF. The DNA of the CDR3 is TGTGCCAGCAGCCAAAGGACAGTGGAGATCTCTGGAAACACCATATATTTT.

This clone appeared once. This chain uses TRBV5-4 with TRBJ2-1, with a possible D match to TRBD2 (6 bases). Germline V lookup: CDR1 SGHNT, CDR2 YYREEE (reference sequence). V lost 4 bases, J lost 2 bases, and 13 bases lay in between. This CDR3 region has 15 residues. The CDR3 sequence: CASSPSGFTYNEQFF. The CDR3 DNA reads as TGTGCCAGCAGCCCAAGCGGGTTCACCTACAATGAGCAGTTCTTC.